These T cell receptor beta chains were read from a single sample in a study of vaccination effects on CD4 cells after COVID-19. The antigens for these receptors are not known. TCRdb's table, derived via immunoSEQ multiplex PCR, lists solely in-frame clones and lacks some. The data contain more than 30,000 clones, 66% of them singletons. The starting material was CD4+ T cells from PBMCs cultured with HCoV-OC43 spike peptides, obtained before COVID-19 vaccination. These TCRs come from a human donor who received a COVID-19 vaccine. CDR3s leave out the opening cysteine and the closing phenylalanine or tryptophan. A D gene is named only where the DNA matches it firmly.

v_gene	j_gene	d_gene	CDR3aa
TRBV7-9	TRBJ2-7	TRBD2	ASSFFGWEGRYEQY
TRBV6-5	TRBJ1-4	NA	ASNLVVTEKLF
TRBV29-1	TRBJ2-5	NA	SARRAETQY
TRBV12-3/TRBV12-4	TRBJ2-7	NA	ASSLQGNYEQY
TRBV19	TRBJ2-5	TRBD1	ASSIRRGHQETQY
TRBV3-1/TRBV3-2	TRBJ1-4	TRBD1	ASSQDRPRGLRGEKLF
TRBV7-9	TRBJ1-1	NA	ASSSGPFGNTEAF
TRBV20-1	TRBJ1-1	NA	SASFQSGTEAF
TRBV18	TRBJ2-5	NA	ASSPGGAETQY
TRBV19	TRBJ1-5	TRBD1	ASSTYPETGGDQPQH
TRBV29-1	TRBJ1-2	NA	SVDGWGNYGYT
TRBV6-5	TRBJ2-2	NA	ASSWGGNTGELF
TRBV6-5	TRBJ2-7	TRBD1	ASRGTGVYEQY
TRBV10-3	TRBJ2-7	TRBD1	ATEDRGYEQY
TRBV2	TRBJ1-4	TRBD1	ASRDRTGLEKLF
TRBV3-1/TRBV3-2	TRBJ2-5	NA	ASSQAGGLQETQY
TRBV21-1	TRBJ1-1	NA	ASSSSPGVGNTEAF
TRBV24-1	TRBJ1-1	NA	ATSDFSGSEAF
TRBV12-3/TRBV12-4	TRBJ2-5	NA	ASSLDNPKTQY
TRBV18	TRBJ2-5	NA	ASSPPGEETQY
TRBV3-1/TRBV3-2	TRBJ2-7	NA	ASSPTTSSYEQY
TRBV4-1	TRBJ1-1	TRBD1	ASSPESDRTGVYAF
TRBV28	TRBJ1-5	NA	ASSLFSGGWNQPQH
TRBV5-4	TRBJ2-3	TRBD1	ASSSTGGGTDTQY
TRBV5-6	TRBJ2-3	NA	ASSPPALTDTQY
TRBV10-3	TRBJ2-5	TRBD2	AIRAGGTQETQY
TRBV7-9	TRBJ2-1	NA	ASSLGSEGQF